This T cell receptor (beta chain) derives from a study of CD8 T cells in ankylosing spondylitis. This CDR3 comprises 15 residues. The germline gives CDR1 SGHTA, CDR2 FQGNSA. V was pared by 5 bases and J by 7 bases, with 20 bases between. In TCRdb, the 5' RACE reads were re-called with MiXCR into one record per CDR3 protein. The data hold approximately 340,000 distinct CDR3 sequences, with roughly 14% observed a single time. The chain joins TRBV7-2 to TRBJ1-2; a possible D gene is TRBD1 (6 bases). Sequencing was carried out using blood, either unsorted or a sorted T cell fraction (not recorded which). The source is a male donor with ankylosing spondylitis or in good health (not recorded which). CDR3 DNA sequence: TGTGCCAGCAGCCTAAATCTCGGGGGGGCTGGTGGCTACACCTTC. Translation: CASSLNLGGAGGYTF.